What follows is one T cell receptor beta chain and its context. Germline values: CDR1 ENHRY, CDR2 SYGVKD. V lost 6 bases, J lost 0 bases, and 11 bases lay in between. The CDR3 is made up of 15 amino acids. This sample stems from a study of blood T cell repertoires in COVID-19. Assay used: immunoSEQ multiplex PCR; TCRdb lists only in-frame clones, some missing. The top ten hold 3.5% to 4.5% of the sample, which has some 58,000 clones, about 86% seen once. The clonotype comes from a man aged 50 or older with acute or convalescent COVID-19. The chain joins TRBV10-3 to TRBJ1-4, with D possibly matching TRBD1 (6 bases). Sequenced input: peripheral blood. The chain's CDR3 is CAISDSGATNEKLFF. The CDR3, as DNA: TGTGCCATCAGCGACTCAGGGGCAACTAATGAAAAACTGTTTTTT.